This is a list of T cell receptor beta chains from one sample in a study of blood T cell repertoires in COVID-19. Clones were read by immunoSEQ multiplex PCR, and TCRdb kept only the in-frame ones, dropping some. This table has about 150,000 clones, roughly four fifths appearing once. The sequencing input was peripheral blood. The receptors come from a human donor with acute or convalescent COVID-19. The donor label of this sample is uncertain. CDR3s include the opening cysteine and the closing phenylalanine or tryptophan. Fields, in order: D gene, clone size, J gene, V gene, CDR3 protein, CDR3 DNA. The D gene is left open where the match is weak. Size is stated for part of the rows, as once, few or many counts, or as a class when the clone is expanded.

D gene: TRBD2; clone size: many; J gene: TRBJ2-1; V gene: TRBV10-2; CDR3 protein: CASSPGLAGGWVYNEQFF; CDR3 DNA: TGCGCCAGCAGTCCGGGACTAGCGGGGGGCTGGGTCTACAATGAGCAGTTCTTC
D gene: -; clone size: few; J gene: TRBJ2-7; V gene: TRBV4-1; CDR3 protein: CASSQGSPYEQYF; CDR3 DNA: TGCGCCAGCAGCCAAGGGAGCCCTTACGAGCAGTACTTC
D gene: -; clone size: -; J gene: TRBJ1-4; V gene: TRBV5-6; CDR3 protein: CASSLRRLTTNEKLFF; CDR3 DNA: TGTGCCAGCAGCTTACGGCGGTTGACAACTAATGAAAAACTGTTTTTT
D gene: -; clone size: once; J gene: TRBJ1-2; V gene: TRBV9; CDR3 protein: CASSVEDQRANYGYTF; CDR3 DNA: TGTGCCAGCAGCGTAGAGGATCAGCGAGCTAACTATGGCTACACCTTC
D gene: TRBD2; clone size: -; J gene: TRBJ2-1; V gene: TRBV19; CDR3 protein: CASSMGRGGYNEQFF; CDR3 DNA: TGTGCCAGTAGTATGGGGCGGGGGGGATACAATGAGCAGTTCTTC
D gene: TRBD1; clone size: -; J gene: TRBJ2-3; V gene: TRBV7-2; CDR3 protein: CASSSGTGLTDTQYF; CDR3 DNA: TGTGCCAGCAGCTCCGGGACAGGGTTAACAGATACGCAGTATTTT
D gene: TRBD1; clone size: once; J gene: TRBJ1-1; V gene: TRBV6-5; CDR3 protein: CASRGQGYTEAFF; CDR3 DNA: TGTGCCAGCAGGGGACAGGGGTACACTGAAGCTTTCTTT
D gene: -; clone size: few; J gene: TRBJ2-3; V gene: TRBV10-2; CDR3 protein: CASSSESSTDTQYF; CDR3 DNA: TGCGCCAGCAGCTCGGAGTCTAGCACAGATACGCAGTATTTT
D gene: TRBD1; clone size: -; J gene: TRBJ1-3; V gene: TRBV6-1; CDR3 protein: CASSEIGTGVNTIYF; CDR3 DNA: TGTGCCAGCAGTGAAATCGGGACAGGGGTTAACACCATATATTTT
D gene: -; clone size: -; J gene: TRBJ1-2; V gene: TRBV27; CDR3 protein: CASGPQGRADYGYTF; CDR3 DNA: TGTGCCAGCGGGCCCCAGGGGAGAGCGGACTATGGCTACACCTTC
D gene: TRBD1; clone size: -; J gene: TRBJ1-2; V gene: TRBV5-4; CDR3 protein: CASSLPRTGLYGYTF; CDR3 DNA: TGTGCCAGCAGCTTGCCGAGGACAGGCCTCTATGGCTACACCTTC
D gene: -; clone size: -; J gene: TRBJ1-1; V gene: TRBV12-1; CDR3 protein: CASSFALTENTEAFF; CDR3 DNA: TGTGCCAGCAGCTTTGCGCTTACTGAGAACACTGAAGCTTTCTTT
D gene: -; clone size: -; J gene: TRBJ1-3; V gene: TRBV6-5; CDR3 protein: CASRRPGSGNTIYF; CDR3 DNA: TGTGCCAGCAGACGCCCGGGCTCTGGAAACACCATATATTTT
D gene: -; clone size: -; J gene: TRBJ1-1; V gene: TRBV11-2; CDR3 protein: CASSTRENTEAFF; CDR3 DNA: TGTGCCAGCAGCACCCGGGAGAACACTGAAGCTTTCTTT
D gene: TRBD2; clone size: few; J gene: TRBJ2-3; V gene: TRBV2; CDR3 protein: CASREITSGAADTQYF; CDR3 DNA: TGTGCCAGCAGAGAAATAACTAGCGGGGCGGCAGATACGCAGTATTTT
D gene: -; clone size: -; J gene: TRBJ1-2; V gene: TRBV7-6; CDR3 protein: CASSLGGLDYGYTF; CDR3 DNA: TGTGCCAGCAGCTTGGGGGGTTTGGACTATGGCTACACCTTC
D gene: -; clone size: -; J gene: TRBJ1-5; V gene: TRBV19; CDR3 protein: CASTQSTRSNQPQHF; CDR3 DNA: TGTGCCAGTACCCAATCGACTAGGAGCAATCAGCCCCAGCATTTT
D gene: -; clone size: -; J gene: TRBJ2-7; V gene: TRBV5-1; CDR3 protein: CASSFGGRRVDEQYF; CDR3 DNA: TGCGCCAGCAGCTTTGGAGGGAGAAGGGTGGACGAGCAGTACTTC
D gene: -; clone size: once; J gene: TRBJ2-5; V gene: TRBV7-4; CDR3 protein: CASSGALAEGPQGTQYF; CDR3 DNA: TGTGCCAGCAGCGGCGCATTAGCGGAGGGGCCCCAGGGGACCCAGTACTTC
D gene: TRBD1; clone size: few; J gene: TRBJ1-4; V gene: TRBV9; CDR3 protein: CASSPTGTTGAEEKLFF; CDR3 DNA: TGTGCCAGCAGCCCGACAGGGACCACAGGGGCCGAAGAAAAACTGTTTTTT
D gene: -; clone size: once; J gene: TRBJ1-6; V gene: TRBV2; CDR3 protein: CASSARRRGNNSPLHF; CDR3 DNA: TGTGCCAGCAGTGCCCGTAGGAGGGGCAATAATTCACCCCTCCACTTT
D gene: TRBD2; clone size: -; J gene: TRBJ2-2; V gene: TRBV9; CDR3 protein: CASSVGTSGNTGELFF; CDR3 DNA: TGTGCCAGCAGCGTAGGGACTAGCGGTAACACCGGGGAGCTGTTTTTT
D gene: -; clone size: -; J gene: TRBJ1-1; V gene: TRBV27; CDR3 protein: CASSPRASMGGTEAFF; CDR3 DNA: TGTGCCAGCAGTCCCAGGGCCTCAATGGGTGGGACTGAAGCTTTCTTT
D gene: -; clone size: -; J gene: TRBJ2-5; V gene: TRBV6-2/TRBV6-3; CDR3 protein: CASSRSGQGSETQYF; CDR3 DNA: TGTGCCAGCAGCCGGTCCGGCCAGGGGAGCGAGACCCAGTACTTC
D gene: -; clone size: few; J gene: TRBJ2-5; V gene: TRBV27; CDR3 protein: CASSFGGAGTQYF; CDR3 DNA: TGTGCCAGCAGTTTTGGCGGGGCAGGGACCCAGTACTTC
D gene: TRBD2; clone size: -; J gene: TRBJ2-5; V gene: TRBV19; CDR3 protein: CASSILVAGISQETQYF; CDR3 DNA: TGTGCCAGTAGTATACTGGTAGCGGGGATATCCCAAGAGACCCAGTACTTC
D gene: TRBD2; clone size: few; J gene: TRBJ2-3; V gene: TRBV9; CDR3 protein: CASSVVGGAADTQYF; CDR3 DNA: TGTGCCAGCAGCGTAGTCGGGGGGGCTGCAGATACGCAGTATTTT
D gene: -; clone size: -; J gene: TRBJ1-2; V gene: TRBV10-3; CDR3 protein: CAISEGQGLVYTF; CDR3 DNA: TGTGCCATCAGTGAAGGGCAGGGACTAGTCTACACCTTC
D gene: -; clone size: once; J gene: TRBJ1-5; V gene: TRBV7-9; CDR3 protein: CASSDIGLTGRKGNQPQHF; CDR3 DNA: TGTGCCAGCAGTGACATCGGACTTACGGGGAGGAAGGGCAATCAGCCCCAGCATTTT
D gene: TRBD1; clone size: -; J gene: TRBJ2-7; V gene: TRBV7-8; CDR3 protein: CASRSGRGLIEQYF; CDR3 DNA: TGTGCCAGCAGGTCAGGCAGGGGGCTAATCGAGCAGTACTTC
D gene: TRBD1; clone size: -; J gene: TRBJ1-2; V gene: TRBV5-5; CDR3 protein: CASSLASTGNYGYTF; CDR3 DNA: TGTGCCAGCAGCTTGGCCTCGACAGGGAACTATGGCTACACCTTC
D gene: TRBD2; clone size: -; J gene: TRBJ2-2; V gene: TRBV6-6; CDR3 protein: CASSYLAGSNTGELFF; CDR3 DNA: TGTGCCAGCAGTTACCTAGCGGGGTCGAACACCGGGGAGCTGTTTTTT
D gene: -; clone size: -; J gene: TRBJ2-7; V gene: TRBV10-1; CDR3 protein: CASSAGQKYEQYF; CDR3 DNA: TGCGCCAGCAGTGCGGGACAAAAATACGAGCAGTACTTC
D gene: -; clone size: -; J gene: TRBJ1-3; V gene: TRBV3-1/TRBV3-2; CDR3 protein: CASSRGRDRNTIYF; CDR3 DNA: TGTGCCAGCAGCCGGGGCAGGGATCGGAACACCATATATTTT
D gene: -; clone size: -; J gene: TRBJ2-7; V gene: TRBV5-4; CDR3 protein: CASSPRAGTIAYEQYF; CDR3 DNA: TGTGCCAGCAGCCCGAGGGCGGGGACGATTGCCTACGAGCAGTACTTC
D gene: TRBD1; clone size: -; J gene: TRBJ1-1; V gene: TRBV27; CDR3 protein: CASSLYGTGGLDTEAFF; CDR3 DNA: TGTGCCAGCAGTTTGTATGGGACAGGGGGTCTGGACACTGAAGCTTTCTTT
D gene: TRBD1; clone size: -; J gene: TRBJ1-5; V gene: TRBV2; CDR3 protein: CASSDGQVGNQPQHF; CDR3 DNA: TGTGCCAGCAGTGACGGACAGGTAGGGAATCAGCCCCAGCATTTT
D gene: TRBD2; clone size: few; J gene: TRBJ2-3; V gene: TRBV14; CDR3 protein: CASSQETGLAGANTDTQYF; CDR3 DNA: TGTGCCAGCAGCCAAGAAACCGGACTAGCGGGGGCCAACACAGATACGCAGTATTTT
D gene: TRBD1; clone size: once; J gene: TRBJ1-6; V gene: TRBV19; CDR3 protein: CASSIETGRSPLHF; CDR3 DNA: TGTGCCAGTAGTATAGAGACAGGGCGATCACCCCTCCACTTT
D gene: TRBD1; clone size: -; J gene: TRBJ1-2; V gene: TRBV30; CDR3 protein: CAWSVRVRGQNGYTF; CDR3 DNA: TGTGCCTGGAGTGTAAGGGTCCGGGGACAGAATGGCTACACCTTC